The 28 T cell receptor beta chains below were found in one sample sequenced in a study of naive and memory T cell subsets (dated by TCRdb to 2016 to 2017). Paper-wide results and their limitations: A few larger clonotypes were present in naive repertoires, especially CD8 naive repertoires, and these clonotypes were possibly memory cells re-expressing CD45RA.

The method was UMI-ligation and nested PCR. TCRdb names Illumina MiSeq as the instrument used. The beta constant-region primer consisted of an equimolar mixture of two oligonucleotides that together covered TRBC1 and TRBC2. Four rounds of PCR, combining the SP2 primer with nested alpha and beta constant-region primers, were used to amplify the ligated cDNA. TCRdb applied fastp at Q25 and MiXCR to the public reads, then kept only in-frame beta chains. For every CDR3 protein sequence, its rows merge into one entry that carries the most common genes and DNA. In this sample the table shows under 150,000 distinct CDR3 sequences, approximately 18% of which occur a single time. The ten top clones hold about 0.63% of the sample. What these receptors recognize is not known. The specimen sequenced was naive CD8+ T cells from blood. This specimen's cell subset or site label, per the study, means: naive T cells, CD45RA high CD27+. The receptors were gathered from a human donor in good health.

This clonotype occurred a few times. This chain connects TRBV15 to TRBJ2-7, with D possibly TRBD2 on 6 matching bases. This CDR3 is 13 amino acids long. V was pared by 5 bases and J by 6 bases, with 14 bases between. Germline V gives CDR1 LNHNV, CDR2 YYDKDF (reference sequence). The CDR3 protein is CATSEKLAGEQYF. The CDR3 coding sequence is TGTGCCACCAGCGAAAAACTAGCAGGCGAGCAGTACTTC.

This chain joins TRBV10-3 and TRBJ2-7; D ambiguous. Trimming cost V 2 bases and J 2 bases, with 7 bases left between them. The CDR3 runs 13 residues. CDR1 ENHRY and CDR2 SYGVKD come from the germline V gene. As DNA, the CDR3 is TGTGCCATCAGTGAGGGATCAACCTACGAGCAGTACTTC. This encodes CAISEGSTYEQYF.

This clonotype was observed a handful of times. V gene TRBV7-2 combines with J gene TRBJ1-1; 12 positions agree with TRBD1. The junction had 12 bases not matched to a gene; V was cut back by 4 bases and J by 3 bases. Germline CDR1 SGHTA, CDR2 FQGNSA. The CDR3 has 18 amino acids. CDR3 coding DNA: TGTGCCAGCAGCTCACCGGGACAGGGGGCATTAATTGACACTGAAGCTTTCTTT. Translated, it gives CASSSPGQGALIDTEAFF.

The chain recombines TRBV27 with TRBJ1-5, with D perhaps matching TRBD1 (5 bases). V was cut by 9 bases and J by 7 bases, with 19 bases left in between. Germline V CDR1 and CDR2: MNHEY, SMNVEV (reference sequence). The CDR3 extends over 14 amino acids. In DNA, the CDR3 is TGTGCCAGACTATACGGGACCTTGAACCAGCCCCAGCATTTT. The encoded protein is CARLYGTLNQPQHF.

Only a few counts were recorded for this clonotype. The chain carries TRBV29-1 and TRBJ2-5; weak D call: TRBD2 (7 bases). V shed 3 bases and J shed 4 bases, with 15 bases lying between them. The CDR3 runs 14 residues. Looked up from germline, CDR1 is SQVTM and CDR2 is ANQGSEA. As DNA, the CDR3 is TGCAGCGTTGAGTCCCCGAGGGGGGGAGAGACCCAGTACTTC. Translated, it gives CSVESPRGGETQYF.

This chain connects TRBV10-3 to TRBJ2-7; possible D gene TRBD2, 5 bases. This CDR3 comprises 14 residues. The V end was cut by 4 bases, the J end by 2 bases, with 12 bases between. The germline V gene has CDR1 ENHRY and CDR2 SYGVKD. The CDR3 loop is CAISGRETPYEQYF. The CDR3 bases are TGTGCCATCAGTGGACGGGAAACCCCCTACGAGCAGTACTTC.

The V gene is TRBV7-9, the J gene TRBJ2-1; 7 positions match TRBD2. Trimming removed 2 bases from V and 3 bases from J; junction bases left unmatched: 4. Germline loops: CDR1 SEHNR, CDR2 FQNEAQ (reference sequence). The CDR3 length is 15 residues. The CDR3 DNA reads as TGTGCCAGCAGCTTATCGGGACTAATCTACAATGAGCAGTTCTTC. This sequence encodes CASSLSGLIYNEQFF.

This clonotype occurred a few times. This rearrangement joins TRBV10-3 to TRBJ2-7; the match to TRBD1 covers 7 bases. The V segment lost 3 bases and the J segment 5 bases; nucleotides outside the gene matches: 1. The germline V gene encodes CDR1 ENHRY and CDR2 SYGVKD. This CDR3 is 12 amino acids long. In DNA form, the CDR3 reads TGTGCCATCAGTGAAGGGGGCAACGAGCAGTACTTC. Its protein product is CAISEGGNEQYF.

This clonotype has only a few counts. The CDR3 reads CSARDSLNEKLFF. The CDR3 nucleotides read TGCAGTGCTAGAGATTCACTAAATGAAAAACTGTTTTTT. The rearrangement links TRBV20-1 to TRBJ1-4; D is unresolved. CDR3 length: 13 residues. V was cut by 0 bases and J by 5 bases, with 7 bases left in between. The germline V gene has CDR1 DFQATT and CDR2 SNEGSKA (reference sequence).

The chain recombines TRBV28 with TRBJ1-1, with D maybe TRBD1 (6 bases). Trimming removed 4 bases from V and 0 bases from J, with 9 bases in between. Germline V gene lookup returns CDR1 MDHEN and CDR2 SYDVKM. CDR3 length: 14 residues. The DNA for the CDR3 is TGTGCCAGCAGTTCAGGGGTCCTGAACACTGAAGCTTTCTTT. Translation: CASSSGVLNTEAFF.

The V and J genes are TRBV28 and TRBJ2-1; maybe TRBD1 (5 bases). With 2 bases removed from V and 9 bases from J, the gap between germline ends came to 20 bases. The CDR3 spans 16 residues. Germline CDR1 and CDR2: MDHEN and SYDVKM. DNA for the CDR3: TGTGCCAGCAGTTTACGGCCGTTGGGCAGGGCGATTGAGCAGTTCTTC. Protein: CASSLRPLGRAIEQFF. Looking up the rest from reference TRBV28 and TRBJ2-1 gives the full variable domain: DVKVTQSSRYLVKRTGEKVFLECVQDMDHENMFWYRQDPGLGLRLIYFSYDVKMKEKGDIPEGYSVSREKKERFSLILESASTNQTSMYLCASSLRPLGRAIEQFFGPGTRLTVL.

This clonotype appeared many times. V is TRBV4-2 and J is TRBJ2-3, with 7 bases fitting TRBD1. Germline loops: CDR1 LGHNA, CDR2 YNFKEQ. There are 15 residues in the CDR3. V was clipped by 4 bases and J by 0 bases; unmatched bases: 4. CDR3 sequence reads: CASSPWTGSTDTQYF. In nucleotides, the CDR3 is TGTGCCAGCAGCCCGTGGACAGGTAGCACAGATACGCAGTATTTT.

Regarding this clonotype: At one boundary the junction diverges from the germline segment, which might be a read error. V usage is TRBV28 and J usage is TRBJ1-2; D gene uncertain. Germline values: CDR1 MDHEN, CDR2 SYDVKM. The CDR3 has 10 amino acids. CDR3 DNA sequence: TGTGTCAGCGTAGGAGATGGCTACACCTTC. This codes for CVSVGDGYTF.

This clonotype was seen a handful of times. This chain connects TRBV18 to TRBJ2-7; no firm D call. The CDR3 runs 12 residues. The V end lost 0 bases, the J end lost 7 bases, and 7 bases lay between the germline ends. Germline lookup yields CDR1 KGHSH and CDR2 LQKENI. In DNA form, the CDR3 reads TGTGCCAGCTCACCACCGGGAAATGAGCAGTACTTC. Translating gives CASSPPGNEQYF.

This clonotype was counted between two and nine times. The chain uses TRBV6-5 and TRBJ2-1; 7 bases are a match to TRBD1. The CDR3 has 15 residues. Trimming took 4 bases from V and 6 from J; bases not matched to a gene: 9. The germline CDR1 and CDR2 sequences are MNHEY and SVGAGI. In nucleotides, the CDR3 is TGTGCCAGCAGTTTCCCCGGGACAGAAGTCAATGAGCAGTTCTTC. This gives the protein CASSFPGTEVNEQFF.

This clonotype was counted between two and nine times. The chain joins TRBV6-6 to TRBJ2-7, with TRBD1 matching over 10 bases. Trimming cost V 7 bases and J 4 bases; bases outside gene matches: 19. CDR1 MNHNY and CDR2 SVGAGI come from the germline V gene (reference sequence). The CDR3 extends over 18 amino acids. The CDR3 region has the DNA TGTGCCAGCACCTACGAATTTGCCGGGACAGGGGAAACGTACGAGCAGTACTTC. Protein: CASTYEFAGTGETYEQYF.

The rearrangement joins TRBV12-5 to TRBJ2-3; TRBD2 agrees at 13 bases. Losses at the gene ends were 6 bases for V and 0 bases for J; bases not matched to a gene: 9. CDR1 is LGHNT, CDR2 FRNRAP, per germline. The CDR3 is 18 amino acids. This CDR3 is CASGQLRTSGRSTDTQYF. CDR3 DNA sequence: TGTGCTAGTGGCCAGTTGCGGACTAGCGGGAGAAGCACAGATACGCAGTATTTT.

The V gene is TRBV29-1, the J gene TRBJ2-7, with D uncertain. CDR3 length equals 11 residues. Germline CDR1 reads SQVTM; CDR2 reads ANQGSEA. Trimming pared 2 bases from V and 3 bases from J, leaving 5 bases between. The CDR3 loop reads CSVEIGYEQYF. CDR3 DNA sequence: TGCAGCGTTGAAATAGGCTACGAGCAGTACTTC.

Only a few counts were recorded for this clonotype. The chain uses TRBV29-1 and TRBJ2-5, with 11 positions matching TRBD2. The junction had 5 bases not matched to a gene; V was cut back by 3 bases and J by 5 bases. Germline-derived CDR1 and CDR2 are SQVTM and ANQGSEA. The length of the CDR3 is 14 residues. This CDR3 reads CSVDLAGGFETQYF. CDR3 bases: TGCAGCGTTGACCTAGCGGGAGGTTTCGAGACCCAGTACTTC.

This clonotype was detected only a few times. This rearrangement joins TRBV4-1 to TRBJ1-3, with D possibly being TRBD1 (6 bases). The germline V gene has CDR1 MGHRA and CDR2 YSYEKL. Trimming pared 0 bases from V and 4 bases from J, leaving 7 bases between. CDR3 length: 14 residues. As DNA, the CDR3 is TGCGCCAGCAGCCAAGAGGGGGCCGGAAACACCATATATTTT. Its protein product is CASSQEGAGNTIYF.

The chain combines TRBV29-1 with TRBJ2-1, with TRBD2 matching over 11 bases. Trimming took 2 bases from V and 8 from J; bases not matched to a gene: 5. Germline loops: CDR1 SQVTM, CDR2 ANQGSEA. The CDR3 has 14 amino acids. In DNA form, the CDR3 reads TGCAGCGTTGAATTAGCGGGAGGGCCCCATGAGCAGTTCTTC. Protein product: CSVELAGGPHEQFF.

The chain employs TRBV3-1 and TRBJ2-5; D possibly corresponds to TRBD2 (5 bases). The CDR3 totals 15 residues. Deletions cut 0 bases from V and 5 bases from J, with 13 bases between. Per germline, CDR1 LGHDT and CDR2 YNNKEL (reference sequence). CDR3 region: CASSQELREWETQYF. The DNA for the CDR3 is TGTGCCAGCAGCCAAGAGTTGAGGGAGTGGGAGACCCAGTACTTC.

The chain carries TRBV28 and TRBJ2-7; TRBD2 matches 8 bases. This CDR3 spans 15 amino acids. The V and J ends lost 3 bases and 2 bases, in that order; junction bases with no gene match: 6. The germline CDR1 and CDR2 sequences are MDHEN and SYDVKM. Here the CDR3 DNA reads TGTGCCAGCAGTTTCCCCAGCGGGAGTACCTACGAGCAGTACTTC. Its protein is CASSFPSGSTYEQYF.

This clonotype was detected many times. The chain employs TRBV29-1 and TRBJ2-3; no clear D gene. From germline, CDR1 is SQVTM and CDR2 ANQGSEA. With 0 bases removed from V and 0 bases from J, the gap between germline ends came to 7 bases. The CDR3 extends over 14 amino acids. DNA for the CDR3: TGCAGCGTTGAAGATCCCCGGAGCACAGATACGCAGTATTTT. Its protein is CSVEDPRSTDTQYF.

This clonotype was counted a few times. V gene TRBV6-1 combines with J gene TRBJ1-5; D is uncertain. Germline V gene data show CDR1 as MNHNS and CDR2 as SASEGT. There are 13 residues in the CDR3. Trimming pared 2 bases from V and 5 bases from J, leaving 7 bases between. CDR3 in amino acids: CASSERQDQPQHF. The CDR3 coding sequence is TGTGCCAGCAGTGAAAGGCAGGATCAGCCCCAGCATTTT.

V is TRBV4-3 and J is TRBJ2-3; tentatively, D is TRBD1 or TRBD2 (7 bases each). Germline CDR1 is LGHNA and CDR2 is YSLEER. Trimming removed 3 bases from V and 6 bases from J, with 16 bases in between. This CDR3 contains 15 residues. The CDR3 DNA reads as TGCGCCAGCAGCCAGGAGACAGGGCGGGGGGATACGCAGTATTTT. Translating it yields CASSQETGRGDTQYF.

The chain couples TRBV30 to TRBJ1-1, with D unresolved. Looked up from germline, CDR1 is GTSNPN and CDR2 is SVGIG (reference sequence). Trimming pared 0 bases from V and 8 bases from J, leaving 7 bases between. The CDR3 is made up of 11 amino acids. Here the CDR3 reads CAWSVPPEAFF. CDR3 in DNA: TGTGCCTGGAGTGTACCTCCCGAAGCTTTCTTT.

This clonotype was detected once. A much larger clone is a single base away; this may be a read error. This chain uses TRBV29-1 with TRBJ2-1, with D possibly being TRBD1 or TRBD2 (5 bases each). CDR1 is SQVTM and CDR2 is ANQGSEA in the germline V gene. This CDR3 has 16 amino acids. CDR3 sequence (DNA): TGCATCGTTGAAGATTCCATACAGGCCGGGATCAATGAGCAGTTCTTC. Translating it yields CIVEDSIQAGINEQFF.